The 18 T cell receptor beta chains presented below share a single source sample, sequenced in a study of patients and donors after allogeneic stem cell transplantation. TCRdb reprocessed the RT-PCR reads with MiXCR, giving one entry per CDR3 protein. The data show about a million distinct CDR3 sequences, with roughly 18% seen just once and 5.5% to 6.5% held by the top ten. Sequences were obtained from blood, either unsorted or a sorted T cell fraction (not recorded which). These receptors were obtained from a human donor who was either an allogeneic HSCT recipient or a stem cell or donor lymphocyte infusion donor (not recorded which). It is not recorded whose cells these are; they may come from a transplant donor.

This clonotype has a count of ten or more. This chain's CDR3 is CASSPGRLYGYTF. CDR3 sequence (DNA): TGTGCCAGCAGCCCGGGCCGACTCTATGGCTACACCTTC. This chain connects TRBV27 to TRBJ1-2; D gene ambiguous. V was clipped by 6 bases and J by 4 bases, with 12 bases between them. CDR1 and CDR2 (germline): MNHEY, SMNVEV (reference sequence). This CDR3 is built from 13 residues.

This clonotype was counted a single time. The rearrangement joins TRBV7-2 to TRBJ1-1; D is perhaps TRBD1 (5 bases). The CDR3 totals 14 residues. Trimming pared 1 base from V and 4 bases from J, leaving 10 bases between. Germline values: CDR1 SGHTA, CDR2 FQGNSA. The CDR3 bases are TGTGCCAGCAGCTTAGGACAGTCGGTCACTGAAGCTTTCTTT. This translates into CASSLGQSVTEAFF.

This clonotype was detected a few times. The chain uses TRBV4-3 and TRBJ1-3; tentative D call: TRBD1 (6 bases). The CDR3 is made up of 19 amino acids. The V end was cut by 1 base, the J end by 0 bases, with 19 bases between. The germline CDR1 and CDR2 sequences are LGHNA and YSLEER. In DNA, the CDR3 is TGCGCCAGCAGCCAAGGAAAAATTATAACAGGGAACTCTGGAAACACCATATATTTT. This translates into CASSQGKIITGNSGNTIYF.

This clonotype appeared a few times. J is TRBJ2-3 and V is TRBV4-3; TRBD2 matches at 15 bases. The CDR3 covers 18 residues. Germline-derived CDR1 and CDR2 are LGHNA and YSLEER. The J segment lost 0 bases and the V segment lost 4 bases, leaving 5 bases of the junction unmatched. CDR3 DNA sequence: TGCGCCAGCAGCCCAGGGGGACTAGCGGGGGGCAGCACAGATACGCAGTATTTT. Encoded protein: CASSPGGLAGGSTDTQYF.

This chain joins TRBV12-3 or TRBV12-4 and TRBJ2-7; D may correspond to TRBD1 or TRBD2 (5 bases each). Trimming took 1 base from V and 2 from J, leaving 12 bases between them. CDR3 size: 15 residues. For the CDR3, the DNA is TGTGCCAGCAGTTTAGGGGCAGGGAGCACCTACGAGCAGTACTTC. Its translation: CASSLGAGSTYEQYF.

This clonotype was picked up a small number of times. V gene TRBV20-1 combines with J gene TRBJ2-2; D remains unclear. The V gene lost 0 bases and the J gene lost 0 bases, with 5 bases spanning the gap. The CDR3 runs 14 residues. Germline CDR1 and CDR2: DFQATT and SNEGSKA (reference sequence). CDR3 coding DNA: TGCAGTGCTAGAGAACAGCCGAACACCGGGGAGCTGTTTTTT. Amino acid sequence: CSAREQPNTGELFF.

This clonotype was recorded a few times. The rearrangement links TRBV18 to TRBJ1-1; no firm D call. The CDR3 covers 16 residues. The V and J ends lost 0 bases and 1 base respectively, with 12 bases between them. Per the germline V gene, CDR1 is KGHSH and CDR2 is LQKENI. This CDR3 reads CASSPPGRTANTEAFF. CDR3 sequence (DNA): TGTGCCAGCTCACCACCAGGGCGGACGGCGAACACTGAAGCTTTCTTT.

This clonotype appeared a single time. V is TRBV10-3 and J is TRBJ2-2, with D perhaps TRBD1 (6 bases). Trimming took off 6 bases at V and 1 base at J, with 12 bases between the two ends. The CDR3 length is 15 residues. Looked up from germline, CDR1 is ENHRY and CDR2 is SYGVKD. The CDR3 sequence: CAIRPDRRNTGELFF. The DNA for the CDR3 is TGTGCCATCAGACCCGACAGGAGGAACACCGGGGAGCTGTTTTTT.

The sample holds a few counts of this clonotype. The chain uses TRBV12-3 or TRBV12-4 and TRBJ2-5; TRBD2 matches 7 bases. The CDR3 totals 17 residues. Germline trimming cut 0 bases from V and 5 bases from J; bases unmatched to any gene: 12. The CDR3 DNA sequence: TGTGCCAGCAGTTTAGCTAATAGCGTGGCGGGGGTGGAGACCCAGTACTTC. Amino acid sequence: CASSLANSVAGVETQYF.

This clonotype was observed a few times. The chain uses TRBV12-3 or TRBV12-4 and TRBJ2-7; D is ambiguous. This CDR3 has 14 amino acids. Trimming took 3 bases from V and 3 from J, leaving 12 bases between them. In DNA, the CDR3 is TGTGCCAGCAGTTTCCACGGAGTGGGCTACGAGCAGTACTTC. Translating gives CASSFHGVGYEQYF.

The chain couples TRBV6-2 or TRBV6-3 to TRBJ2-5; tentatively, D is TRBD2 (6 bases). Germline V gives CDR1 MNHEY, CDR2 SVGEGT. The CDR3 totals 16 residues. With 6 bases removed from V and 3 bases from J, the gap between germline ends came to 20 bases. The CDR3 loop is CASRGAHGTGKETQYF. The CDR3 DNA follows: TGTGCCAGCAGGGGTGCCCACGGGACTGGGAAAGAGACCCAGTACTTC.

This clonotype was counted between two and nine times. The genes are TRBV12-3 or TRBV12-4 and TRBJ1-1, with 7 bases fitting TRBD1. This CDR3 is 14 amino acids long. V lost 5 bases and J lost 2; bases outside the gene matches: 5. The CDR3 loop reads CASSTNRGNTEAFF. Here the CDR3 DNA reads TGTGCCAGCAGTACAAACAGGGGTAACACTGAAGCTTTCTTT.

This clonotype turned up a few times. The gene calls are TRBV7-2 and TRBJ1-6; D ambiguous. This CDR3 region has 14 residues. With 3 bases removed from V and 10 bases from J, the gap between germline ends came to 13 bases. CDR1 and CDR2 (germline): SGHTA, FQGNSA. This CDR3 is CASSFGPSGSPLHF. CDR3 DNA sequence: TGTGCCAGCAGCTTTGGACCAAGCGGATCACCCCTCCACTTT.

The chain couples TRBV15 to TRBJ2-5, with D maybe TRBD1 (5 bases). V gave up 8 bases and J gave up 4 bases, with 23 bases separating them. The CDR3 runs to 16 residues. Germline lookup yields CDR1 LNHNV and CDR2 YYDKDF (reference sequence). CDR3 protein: CATSEEALGQGETQYF. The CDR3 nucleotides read TGTGCCACCTCCGAGGAAGCCCTGGGGCAGGGAGAGACCCAGTACTTC.

The CDR3 coding sequence is TGTGCCAGCAGTTACTCGGGGACAAGGACGGCAAAACAGACCCAGTACTTC. Translation: CASSYSGTRTAKQTQYF. This rearrangement joins TRBV6-5 to TRBJ2-5, with a weak D call TRBD1 (6 bases). The CDR3 sequence is 17 residues long. V was pared by 0 bases and J by 6 bases, with 20 bases between. Germline V CDR1 and CDR2: MNHEY, SVGAGI.

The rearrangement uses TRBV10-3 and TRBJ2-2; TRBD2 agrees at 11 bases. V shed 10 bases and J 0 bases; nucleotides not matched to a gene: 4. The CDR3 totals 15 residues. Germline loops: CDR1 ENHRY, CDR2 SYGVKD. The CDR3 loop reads CASTGLAANTGELFF. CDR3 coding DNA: TGTGCCAGCACGGGACTAGCGGCGAACACCGGGGAGCTGTTTTTT.

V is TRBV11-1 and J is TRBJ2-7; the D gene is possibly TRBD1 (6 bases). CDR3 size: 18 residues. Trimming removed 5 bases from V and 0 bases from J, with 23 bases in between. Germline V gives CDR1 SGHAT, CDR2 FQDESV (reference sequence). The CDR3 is CASSQFYGQTKPSYEQYF. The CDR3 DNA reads TGTGCCAGCAGCCAATTCTATGGACAGACCAAACCCTCCTACGAGCAGTACTTC.

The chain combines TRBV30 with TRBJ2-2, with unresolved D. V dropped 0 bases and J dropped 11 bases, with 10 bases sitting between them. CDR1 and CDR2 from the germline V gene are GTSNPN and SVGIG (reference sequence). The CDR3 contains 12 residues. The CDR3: CAWSVTFVELFF. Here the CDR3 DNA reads TGTGCCTGGAGTGTAACGTTTGTCGAGCTGTTTTTT.